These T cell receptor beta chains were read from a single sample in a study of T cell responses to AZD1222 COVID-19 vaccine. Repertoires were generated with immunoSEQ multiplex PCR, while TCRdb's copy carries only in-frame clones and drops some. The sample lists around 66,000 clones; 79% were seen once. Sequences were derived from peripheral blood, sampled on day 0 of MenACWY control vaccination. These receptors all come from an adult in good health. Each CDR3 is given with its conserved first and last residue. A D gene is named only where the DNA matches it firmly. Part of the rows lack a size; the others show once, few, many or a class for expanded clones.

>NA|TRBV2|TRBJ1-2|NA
TGTGCCAGCAGTCGGTCGGTTATGAAGGGAGCTGGCTACACCTTC
CASSRSVMKGAGYTF
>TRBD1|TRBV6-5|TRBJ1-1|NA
TGTGCCAGCAGTCCCTACGGGACAGGTGACACTGAAGCTTTCTTT
CASSPYGTGDTEAFF
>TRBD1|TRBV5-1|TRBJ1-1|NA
TGCGCCAGCAGCTTGGAAGGACAGGAGGGGGCTGAAGCTTTCTTT
CASSLEGQEGAEAFF
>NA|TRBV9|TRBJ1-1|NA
TGTGCCAGCAGCGTAGGAGCTCGACAGGACACTGAAGCTTTCTTT
CASSVGARQDTEAFF
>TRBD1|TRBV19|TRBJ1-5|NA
TGTGCCAGTAGCCCGACAGGGGGCGATCAGCCCCAGCATTTT
CASSPTGGDQPQHF
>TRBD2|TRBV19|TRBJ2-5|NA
TGTGCCAGTAGTCCGCTAGCGGGGGGCTTCCAAGAGACCCAGTACTTC
CASSPLAGGFQETQYF
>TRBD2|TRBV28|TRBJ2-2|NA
TGTGCCAGCAGTCCCCGTCGACTAGCGGGAGGGCCGGGCACCGGGGAGCTGTTTTTT
CASSPRRLAGGPGTGELFF
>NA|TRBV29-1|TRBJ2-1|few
TGCAGCGTTGGTCCAGGCACCTACAATGAGCAGTTCTTC
CSVGPGTYNEQFF
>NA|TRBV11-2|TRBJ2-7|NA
TGTGCCAGCAGCTCCAATGGACTGAAGAGGGAACCACACTACGAGCAGTACTTC
CASSSNGLKREPHYEQYF
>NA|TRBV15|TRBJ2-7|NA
TGTGCCACCAGCGTCGCTCGAGCAGCTGAACAGATGACCTACGAGCAGTACTTC
CATSVARAAEQMTYEQYF
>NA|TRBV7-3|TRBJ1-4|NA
TGTGCCAGCAGCTTAAGAGGTGGGGAGAGCACTAATGAAAAACTGTTTTTT
CASSLRGGESTNEKLFF
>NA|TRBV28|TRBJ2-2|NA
TGTGCCAGCAGAATCGGGATCCCCACCGGGGAGCTGTTTTTT
CASRIGIPTGELFF
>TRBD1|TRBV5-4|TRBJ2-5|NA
TGTGCCAGCAGCCCCGGTCCGGGACAGGGGGACCAAGAGACCCAGTACTTC
CASSPGPGQGDQETQYF
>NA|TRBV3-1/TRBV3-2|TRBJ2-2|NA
TGTGCCAGCAGCCAAGTGGCTAGCGAGCTCACCGGGGAGCTGTTTTTT
CASSQVASELTGELFF
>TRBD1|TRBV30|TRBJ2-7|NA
TGTGCCTTCCGGACAGGCTACGAGCAGTACTTC
CAFRTGYEQYF
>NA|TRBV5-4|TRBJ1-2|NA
TGTGCCAGCAGCTTAAAGGGGATCTATGGCTACACCTTC
CASSLKGIYGYTF
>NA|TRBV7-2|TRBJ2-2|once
TGTGCCAGCAGCTTAGTTCCGGTCGCCGGGGAGCTGTTTTTT
CASSLVPVAGELFF
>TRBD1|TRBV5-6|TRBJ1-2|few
TGTGCCAGCAGCTATCAGGACAGGCCTAACTATGGCTACACCTTC
CASSYQDRPNYGYTF
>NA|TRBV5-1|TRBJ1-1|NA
TGCGCCAGCAGCTTGGCGGGGCAGACTGAAGCTTTCTTT
CASSLAGQTEAFF
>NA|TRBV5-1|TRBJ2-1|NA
TGCGCCAGCAGCTTGGCGGGACAAGGGGACTACAATGAGCAGTTCTTC
CASSLAGQGDYNEQFF
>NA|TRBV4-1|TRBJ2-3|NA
TGCGCCACCAGGGGGGGTTCGGGGAATACGCAGTATTTT
CATRGGSGNTQYF
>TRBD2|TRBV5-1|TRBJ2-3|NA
TGCGCCAGCAGCAGCGGGACTAGCGGGGGCGCAGATACGCAGTATTTT
CASSSGTSGGADTQYF
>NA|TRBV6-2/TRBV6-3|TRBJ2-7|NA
TGTGCCAGCAGTGGCGAGTTTACGGTGCAGTACTTC
CASSGEFTVQYF
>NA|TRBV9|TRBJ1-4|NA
TGTGCCAGCAGCGTAGCTGCCAGGGCTAATGAAAAACTGTTTTTT
CASSVAARANEKLFF
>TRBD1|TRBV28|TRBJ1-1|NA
TGTGCCAGCAGTTTAACCCTGACAGGGAGGACTGAAGCTTTCTTT
CASSLTLTGRTEAFF